The rows below give T cell receptor beta chains drawn from one sample of a study of glioma-infiltrating T cells. From the multiplex PCR reads, TCRdb called clonotypes with MiXCR, one entry per CDR3 protein. The profile shows approximately 110,000 distinct CDR3 sequences, approximately 25% of them singletons. Sequencing used glioma tissue, nonneoplastic brain tissue, or PBMCs (not recorded which). The source of these receptors is a human donor with low-grade glioma or glioblastoma, undergoing nonglioma brain surgery, or in good health (not recorded which). Each CDR3 is given with its conserved first and last residue. A D gene is named only where the DNA matches it firmly. Where a row states a size, it is once, few, many or the class of an expanded clone; other rows omit it.

>TRBJ2-4|NA|TRBD2|TRBV6-4
TGTGCCAGCAGTAAGACTAGCGGGAGTGGAGGTCAAAACATTCAGTACTTC
CASSKTSGSGGQNIQYF
>TRBJ1-5|many|NA|TRBV28
TGTGCCAGCTACGGACAACATAGCAATCAGCCCCAGCATTTT
CASYGQHSNQPQHF
>TRBJ2-5|many|TRBD2|TRBV4-1
TGCGCCAGCAGCCAAGATGGACTAGCGGCAGAGACCCAGTACTTC
CASSQDGLAAETQYF
>TRBJ2-5|many|TRBD1|TRBV24-1
TGTGCCACCAGCGGACCCGGGACAGACGAGACCCAGTACTTC
CATSGPGTDETQYF
>TRBJ1-6|many|NA|TRBV4-3
TGCGCCAGCAGCCAGGAAGAGGGTGAATCACCCCTCCACTTT
CASSQEEGESPLHF
>TRBJ2-1|many|TRBD2|TRBV20-1
TGCAGTGCTAGAGATCGGCGACTAGCGGTGTACAATGAGCAGTTCTTC
CSARDRRLAVYNEQFF
>TRBJ1-1|NA|NA|TRBV9
TGTGCCAGCAGCCTCCGGGGAGGGCCGAACACTGAAGCTTTCTTT
CASSLRGGPNTEAFF
>TRBJ2-7|many|TRBD1|TRBV7-2
TGTGCCAGCAGCTCCTTGACAGGGGGCCTGCAGTACTTC
CASSSLTGGLQYF
>TRBJ2-7|many|TRBD1|TRBV7-8
TGTGCCAGCAGCTTAGGGACAGGGCCACAGAACGAGCAGTACTTC
CASSLGTGPQNEQYF
>TRBJ2-5|NA|TRBD1|TRBV18
TGTGCCGGCTCACCACGGACAGGGCGAGAGACCCAGTACTTC
CAGSPRTGRETQYF
>TRBJ2-1|many|TRBD1|TRBV2
TGTGCCAGTTCCCGGGACAGGGGGGACAATGAGCAGTTCTTC
CASSRDRGDNEQFF
>TRBJ2-5|many|TRBD1|TRBV25-1
TGTGCCAGCAGTGAACATCAGGGACAGGGAGTTTCGGAAGAGACCCAGTACTTC
CASSEHQGQGVSEETQYF
>TRBJ1-1|few|NA|TRBV6-1
TGTGCCAGCAGCCCGTACGGCTCTGAAGCTTTCTTT
CASSPYGSEAFF
>TRBJ2-1|few|TRBD2|TRBV4-2
TGTGCCAGCAGCCAATCCGAGGGGACTAGGGGAAACAATGAGCAGTTCTTC
CASSQSEGTRGNNEQFF
>TRBJ2-1|few|TRBD1|TRBV3-1
TGTGCCAGCAGTCCAATACCGGGACAGGCCAGGGAGCAGTTCTTC
CASSPIPGQAREQFF
>TRBJ2-1|few|NA|TRBV20-1
TGCAGTGCTAGAGATGCGATTTCGAGCTACAATGAGCAGTTCTTC
CSARDAISSYNEQFF
>TRBJ2-4|NA|TRBD2|TRBV7-9
TGTGCCAGCAGCACTCTCCTAGCGGCGGAGCGCCCGGAAAACATTCAGTACTTC
CASSTLLAAERPENIQYF
>TRBJ2-3|many|NA|TRBV10-3
TGTGCCATGGGGGGCCCTGGGGACACAGATACGCAGTATTTT
CAMGGPGDTDTQYF
>TRBJ1-1|few|NA|TRBV29-1
TGCAGCGTTGCTAATACCATGAACACTGAAGCTTTCTTT
CSVANTMNTEAFF
>TRBJ2-5|many|NA|TRBV7-9
TGTGCCAGCAGCCCCCGGTTCTGGCCCCAAGAGACCCAGTACTTC
CASSPRFWPQETQYF
>TRBJ1-2|many|NA|TRBV6-2/TRBV6-3
TGTGCCAGCAGTTACCGAGTCGATACTAACTATGGCTACACCTTC
CASSYRVDTNYGYTF
>TRBJ2-5|many|NA|TRBV6-6
TGTGCCAGCAGTTACCAGCCTAGCTGGGGAGAGACCCAGTACTTC
CASSYQPSWGETQYF
>TRBJ2-2|few|NA|TRBV7-9
TGTGCCAGCAGCCCGAGACAGGCTACCGGGGAGCTGTTTTTT
CASSPRQATGELFF
>TRBJ2-5|many|TRBD2|TRBV3-1
TGTGCCAGCACCCAGGAGCGGGAGGGTCTTGAGACCCAGTACTTC
CASTQEREGLETQYF
>TRBJ2-5|many|NA|TRBV29-1
TGCAGCGTTCTCCTAGGTGAAGAGACCCAGTACTTC
CSVLLGEETQYF
>TRBJ2-7|many|TRBD2|TRBV7-9
TGTGCCAGCAGCTTAGGGGCTAGCGGAGCCATTAAAGCTCCACAGCAGTACTTC
CASSLGASGAIKAPQQYF
>TRBJ2-3|many|NA|TRBV25-1
TGTGCCAGCAGCGGACTCGGAGGCAGGGACCTACGCACAGATACGCAGTATTTT
CASSGLGGRDLRTDTQYF
>TRBJ2-3|many|NA|TRBV10-3
TGTGCCACGCGACAGCAAGATACGCAGTATTTT
CATRQQDTQYF
>TRBJ2-1|NA|TRBD2|TRBV12-3/TRBV12-4
TGTGCCAGCAGTTTGAGGGCAAGCGGGGCATTCTCCTACAATGAGCAGTTCTTC
CASSLRASGAFSYNEQFF